Listed here are 29 T cell receptor beta chains from one sample, sequenced in a study of T-cell reconstitution after alpha-beta-depleted transplantation in children. The authors prepared the TCRbeta library with unique molecular identifiers. TCRdb fed the PCR reads into MiXCR, producing one record per CDR3 protein. The profile shows roughly 310,000 distinct CDR3 sequences, about a quarter of them singletons. This sample comprised PBMCs, mostly from graft donor cells, obtained 180 days after TCRalphabeta/CD19-depleted stem cell transplant. Source of these receptors: a male patient under 18 who had a stem cell transplant for acute lymphoblastic leukemia, so the T cells may come from the graft donor.

This rearrangement joins TRBV20-1 to TRBJ2-1; D call uncertain. CDR3 length equals 16 residues. V gave up 6 bases and J gave up 1 base, with 19 bases separating them. Germline loops: CDR1 DFQATT, CDR2 SNEGSKA (reference sequence). CDR3 protein: CSATPLGKWSYNEQFF. As DNA, the CDR3 is TGCAGTGCCACACCCCTTGGGAAATGGTCCTACAATGAGCAGTTCTTC.

The J gene is TRBJ2-1, the V gene TRBV24-1; D gene ambiguous. CDR3 length equals 14 residues. Germline V gene data show CDR1 as KGHDR and CDR2 as SFDVKD. The V gene lost 6 bases and the J gene lost 5 bases, with 13 bases spanning the gap. The DNA of the CDR3 is TGTGCCACCAGTAGGACGCGGAATAACAATGAGCAGTTCTTC. Protein sequence: CATSRTRNNNEQFF.

This clonotype was seen many times. J is TRBJ2-2 and V is TRBV4-1; 12 bases match TRBD2. Germline-derived CDR1 and CDR2 are MGHRA and YSYEKL. V shed 1 base, J shed 0 bases, and the junction held 0 bases outside the gene matches. The length of the CDR3 is 17 residues. The CDR3 DNA reads as TGCGCCAGCAGCCAAGCTAGCGGGAGGGCGAACACCGGGGAGCTGTTTTTT. Residues: CASSQASGRANTGELFF.

The rearrangement links TRBV5-1 to TRBJ2-7, with TRBD1 as a possible D gene (6 bases). The germline V and J ends were trimmed by 3 bases and 0 bases, with 13 bases remaining between them. The germline V gene encodes CDR1 SGHRS and CDR2 YFSETQ. The CDR3 is 15 residues long. The CDR3 DNA follows: TGCGCCAGCAGCTATCAATCGACAGGCTCCTACGAGCAGTACTTC. Translation gives CASSYQSTGSYEQYF.

Concerning this clonotype: One junction end disagrees with the germline gene, perhaps due to a read error. The chain has TRBV25-1 and TRBJ2-1, with D unresolved. The germline V gene has CDR1 MGHDK and CDR2 SYGVNS. The CDR3 totals 8 residues. CDR3 DNA: TGTGCCAGCGGTGAAGGGTTCTTC. Encoded protein: CASGEGFF.

The chain employs TRBV10-1 and TRBJ1-2, with D perhaps TRBD1 (5 bases). CDR3 size: 13 residues. Germline CDR1 WNHNN, CDR2 SYGVQD (reference sequence). V shed 5 bases and J shed 5 bases, with 12 bases lying between them. As DNA, the CDR3 is TGCGCCAGCAGTTTTTCAGGGAATTATGGCTACACCTTC. Translating gives CASSFSGNYGYTF.

The chain links TRBV10-3 to TRBJ1-4; 9 positions agree with TRBD1. CDR1 is ENHRY, CDR2 SYGVKD, per germline. Trimming cost V 3 bases and J 5 bases; bases outside gene matches: 10. CDR3 size: 17 residues. As DNA, the CDR3 is TGTGCCATCAGTGACGGGACAGGGCCCCAGTACAATGAAAAACTGTTTTTT. This codes for CAISDGTGPQYNEKLFF.

This chain links TRBV29-1 with TRBJ2-7; D is perhaps TRBD1 or TRBD2 (6 bases each). V lost 5 bases and J 4 bases, leaving 18 bases between the germline ends. The CDR3 is made up of 14 amino acids. Germline V gene lookup returns CDR1 SQVTM and CDR2 ANQGSEA. In DNA form, the CDR3 reads TGCAGCGTTTCCGAGAGTCGGGGGCCTTACGAGCAGTACTTC. Protein: CSVSESRGPYEQYF.

This clonotype was observed a few times. This chain uses TRBV12-3 or TRBV12-4 with TRBJ1-5; 8 nucleotides match TRBD1. CDR3 size: 16 residues. V lost 2 bases, J lost 3 bases, and 6 bases stayed unmatched. The CDR3 region is CASSLRTGGDNQPQHF. CDR3 DNA sequence: TGTGCCAGCAGTTTACGTACAGGGGGAGACAATCAGCCCCAGCATTTT.

The chain has TRBV5-1 and TRBJ1-6; no clear D. Germline assignment: CDR1 SGHRS and CDR2 YFSETQ. This CDR3 region has 16 residues. Trimming cost V 1 base and J 5 bases, with 13 bases left between them. CDR3 residues: CASSLSYVDDNSPLHF. As DNA, the CDR3 is TGCGCCAGCAGCTTGTCTTATGTGGATGATAATTCACCCCTCCACTTT.

The rearrangement uses TRBV5-1 and TRBJ1-5; 11 bases agree with TRBD1. This CDR3 region has 17 residues. Per germline, CDR1 SGHRS and CDR2 YFSETQ. V lost 4 bases and J lost 4; bases outside the gene matches: 10. CDR3 sequence (DNA): TGCGCCAGCAGCCCGGGGGACAGGGGGAACCGGAATCAGCCCCAGCATTTT. Protein product: CASSPGDRGNRNQPQHF.

This clonotype has just a few counts. This rearrangement joins TRBV4-1 to TRBJ2-4; D might be TRBD1 (6 bases). The CDR3 is 14 amino acids. Trimming stripped 3 bases from V and 6 bases from J, with 12 bases between. Germline V gene sequence: CDR1 MGHRA, CDR2 YSYEKL. The CDR3 region is CASSHRGNPNIQYF. The CDR3 DNA follows: TGCGCCAGCAGCCACAGGGGAAACCCAAACATTCAGTACTTC.

This clonotype was seen more than once but under ten times. The V and J genes are TRBV11-2 and TRBJ2-1; possible D gene TRBD2, 5 bases. Per the germline V gene, CDR1 is SGHAT and CDR2 is FQNNGV. This CDR3 has 15 amino acids. Between the trimmed V and J ends, which lost 3 bases and 8 bases, there was a span of 17 bases. The CDR3 spells CASSLAPLEQDEQFF. DNA of the CDR3: TGTGCCAGCAGCTTGGCCCCACTAGAGCAGGATGAGCAGTTCTTC.

This clonotype has just a few counts. The rearrangement links TRBV5-6 to TRBJ2-1; D perhaps matches TRBD2 (6 bases). The CDR3 consists of 15 residues. Germline V CDR1 and CDR2: SGHDT, YYEEEE. The V gene lost 4 bases and the J gene lost 3 bases, with 14 bases spanning the gap. CDR3 amino acids: CASSPGLAIYNEQFF. Here the CDR3 DNA reads TGTGCCAGCAGCCCTGGGCTAGCGATCTACAATGAGCAGTTCTTC.

The chain combines TRBV4-1 with TRBJ2-7, with D perhaps being TRBD1 or TRBD2 (5 bases each). CDR3 length: 16 amino acids. Looked up from germline, CDR1 is MGHRA and CDR2 is YSYEKL. Trimming cost V 0 bases and J 6 bases, with 18 bases left between them. The CDR3 DNA reads TGCGCCAGCAGCCAAGATCGGGGCAGGGTACCTGGCGAGCAGTACTTC. Encoded protein: CASSQDRGRVPGEQYF.

In this sample, this clonotype turned up a few times. The V call is TRBV25-1, the J call TRBJ2-7; weak D call: TRBD1 (6 bases). Deletions cut 4 bases from V and 3 bases from J, with 13 bases between. Germline V CDR1 and CDR2: MGHDK, SYGVNS. This CDR3 has 14 residues. The CDR3 loop reads CASSGDTYGYEQYF. CDR3 DNA sequence: TGTGCCAGCAGTGGGGACACCTACGGCTACGAGCAGTACTTC.

This chain connects TRBV7-3 to TRBJ2-5; D possibly corresponds to TRBD2 (6 bases). The CDR3 runs 16 residues. The V and J ends lost 2 bases and 2 bases respectively, with 15 bases between them. In germline, CDR1 is SGHTA, CDR2 FQGTGA. The CDR3, as DNA: TGTGCCAGCAGCTTAGCTCCGACTAGGGTACAAGAGACCCAGTACTTC. This translates into CASSLAPTRVQETQYF.

The chain carries TRBV5-4 and TRBJ1-2; D gene uncertain. The V end lost 7 bases, the J end lost 3 bases, and 16 bases lay between the germline ends. This CDR3 has 14 amino acids. The germline V gene has CDR1 SGHNT and CDR2 YYREEE (reference sequence). In nucleotides, the CDR3 is TGTGCCAGCCGGCGTATCGCCAGGCACTATGGCTACACCTTC. This encodes CASRRIARHYGYTF.

This clonotype was observed a few times. V is TRBV12-3 or TRBV12-4 and J is TRBJ2-7, with 7 positions matching TRBD1. The CDR3 is 14 amino acids. With V trimmed by 8 bases and J by 2 bases, 9 bases remained unmatched. CDR3 sequence: CASGATGKAYEQYF. CDR3 nucleotide sequence: TGTGCCAGCGGGGCGACAGGGAAAGCCTACGAGCAGTACTTC.

This chain connects TRBV4-2 to TRBJ2-5; 10 positions match TRBD2. CDR3 length equals 15 residues. The germline V gene has CDR1 LGHNA and CDR2 YNFKEQ. J lost 2 bases, V lost 4 bases, and 4 bases had no gene match. The CDR3 DNA follows: TGTGCCAGCAGCCCTAGCGGGAGCATGCAAGAGACCCAGTACTTC. Translation: CASSPSGSMQETQYF.

This clonotype was seen more than once but under ten times. The chain couples TRBV20-1 to TRBJ2-2, with 13 bases lining up with TRBD2. The CDR3 consists of 15 residues. Germline-derived CDR1 and CDR2 are DFQATT and SNEGSKA (reference sequence). V was pared by 5 bases and J by 3 bases, with 3 bases of the junction left unmatched. CDR3 DNA: TGCAGTGCTCGGGGACTAGCGGGACACACCGGGGAGCTGTTTTTT. Translating gives CSARGLAGHTGELFF.

This clonotype was seen a few times. This CDR3 is CASSYGLQGPMNTEAFF. DNA for the CDR3: TGTGCCAGCAGTTACGGACTCCAGGGGCCCATGAACACTGAAGCTTTCTTT. This chain uses TRBV6-5 with TRBJ1-1; TRBD1 might be the D (6 bases). V lost 2 bases and J 0 bases, leaving 16 bases between the germline ends. Germline CDR1 is MNHEY and CDR2 is SVGAGI. This CDR3 is built from 17 residues.

This clonotype was found once. The chain joins TRBV12-3 or TRBV12-4 to TRBJ2-1; 8 nucleotides line up with TRBD1. J gave up 0 bases and V 6 bases, and 7 bases lay outside the gene matches. The CDR3 has 16 residues. The CDR3 here is CASRGNRGSSYNEQFF. The CDR3 DNA reads as TGTGCCAGCAGGGGGAACAGGGGGAGCTCCTACAATGAGCAGTTCTTC.

The gene calls are TRBV7-2 and TRBJ2-1, with a tentative D call TRBD2 (6 bases). The CDR3 loop spans 16 amino acids. Germline lookup yields CDR1 SGHTA and CDR2 FQGNSA. V was shortened by 5 bases and J by 10 bases, with 24 bases between the two germline ends. CDR3 protein: CASSDTWRASGVEQFF. The CDR3 DNA sequence: TGTGCCAGCAGCGACACTTGGAGGGCCTCGGGGGTGGAGCAGTTCTTC.

The V gene is TRBV20-1, the J gene TRBJ2-4; D remains ambiguous. There are 15 residues in the CDR3. Trimming took 0 bases from V and 0 from J, leaving 9 bases between them. Germline V gene data show CDR1 as DFQATT and CDR2 as SNEGSKA (reference sequence). CDR3 loop: CSARDTWIAKNIQYF. The CDR3 DNA follows: TGCAGTGCTAGAGATACGTGGATAGCCAAAAACATTCAGTACTTC.

This chain links TRBV27 with TRBJ2-7, with 9 bases fitting TRBD1. The germline CDR1 and CDR2 sequences are MNHEY and SMNVEV (reference sequence). J was trimmed by 3 bases and V by 4 bases; bases with no gene match: 4. This CDR3 has 14 residues. The DNA for the CDR3 is TGTGCCAGCAGTTGGACAGGGGACCTCTACGAGCAGTACTTC. Its protein product is CASSWTGDLYEQYF.

The V gene is TRBV7-2, the J gene TRBJ2-4, with D perhaps TRBD2 (5 bases). Looked up from germline, CDR1 is SGHTA and CDR2 is FQGNSA. V dropped 0 bases and J dropped 3 bases, with 9 bases sitting between them. This CDR3 has 15 amino acids. The CDR3, as DNA: TGTGCCAGCAGCTTAGCGGGAGTCGGCAAAAACATTCAGTACTTC. Residues: CASSLAGVGKNIQYF.

This sequence joins TRBV2 and TRBJ2-7, with 8 bases aligning to TRBD2. Germline V gives CDR1 SNHLY, CDR2 FYNNEI. This CDR3 is built from 15 residues. V trimming: 7 bases; J trimming: 3 bases; junction bases outside the gene matches: 11. Here the CDR3 reads CASKAGSGSYYEQYF. CDR3 nucleotides: TGTGCCAGCAAAGCCGGGAGCGGGAGCTACTACGAGCAGTACTTC. Combining the CDR3 with reference TRBV2 and TRBJ2-7 gives the whole variable domain EPEVTQTPSHQVTQMGQEVILRCVPISNHLYFYWYRQILGQKVEFLVSFYNNEISEKSEIFDDQFSVERPDGSNFTLKIRSTKLEDSAMYFCASKAGSGSYYEQYFGPGTRLTVT.

The gene calls are TRBV2 and TRBJ2-7, with TRBD2 matching over 12 bases. CDR1 SNHLY and CDR2 FYNNEI come from the germline V gene. This CDR3 has 14 amino acids. V lost 6 bases, J lost 4 bases, and 4 bases stayed unmatched. The CDR3 loop reads CASSHGLAGYEQYF. CDR3 nucleotides: TGTGCCAGCAGCCACGGACTAGCGGGATACGAGCAGTACTTC.